This T cell receptor beta chain comes out of a study of T cells in Graves' hyperthyroidism and ophthalmopathy (dated by TCRdb to about 2019). General notes on the study: Peripheral blood was sampled at the time of initial diagnosis, prior to any treatment. The study also compared thyroid tissue and blood T-cell repertoires from roughly 6 Graves' hyperthyroidism patients. The paper reports TCR Vbeta CDR3 sequencing of more than 120 peripheral blood samples: under 45 ophthalmopathy, under 80 hyperthyroidism and around 17 progressor patients. To identify TCR V-J signatures that set the groups apart, the researchers used a discovery cohort of more than 95 patients, made up of under 50 with Graves' ophthalmopathy and approximately 57 with stable Graves' hyperthyroidism. Following sampling, methimazole starting at 30 mg daily was given to hyperthyroidism patients, and high-dose intravenous methylprednisolone was given to ophthalmopathy patients. Whether ophthalmopathy could be predicted prospectively was tested in an independent validation cohort made up of some 20 hyperthyroidism patients plus 17 patients who later progressed to ophthalmopathy. The approximately 100 discovery patients were randomly split 7:3 into training and test sets.

Amplification of TCR beta CDR3 regions was carried out from RNA transcripts. The first round of RT-PCR for the TCR CDR3 was performed with the HTBI primer set and the Qiagen OneStep RT-PCR kit. A second multiplex PCR round built the libraries, followed by size selection and purification. Sequencing of the libraries was done on an Illumina HiSeq2000 using paired-end 100 bp reads. Under the source paper's analysis protocol: SOAPnuke was used to process the raw data, removing reads that contained adapters or uncalled bases, had a mean Phred below 15, or lacked an exact match to the constant primer or identifier. High-quality paired reads were merged with COPE v1.2.5, and unique nucleotide sequences were defined as clonotypes. Clonotypes were aligned to IMGT TRBV, TRBD and TRBJ reference segments using MiTCR v1.1. The analysis was restricted to V-J combinations with a frequency above 0.0001, which together covered about 99% of the repertoires. A TCS score was defined as the ratio of F50 (clonal expansion) to E x V (chaos), with BLOSUM62-based TCRdist applied between CDR3 peptides within each V-J. Welch's t-statistics and random forest reduced fewer than 550 V-J features to under 15, which were used in a naive Bayes classifier (R e1071). TCRdb reran the public reads through fastp at Q25 and MiXCR, keeping productive beta chains. CDR3 protein duplicates are merged, each entry listing the most common genes and DNA. These V and J calls rely on TCRdb rather than the paper's analysis. Within this sample are approximately 430,000 distinct CDR3 sequences, with approximately 15% of them counted one time only. The ten largest clonotypes hold about 12% of the sample.

What the research found in general, with its limitations: During validation, the model predicted progression to ophthalmopathy a median of approximately 6 months ahead of onset, with almost 71% sensitivity and 72% to 85% specificity. No statistical method was used to fix the sample size in advance, and group allocation was not hidden from the investigators. A 13 V-J signature model separated ophthalmopathy from stable hyperthyroidism, with nearly 90% sensitivity and 81.08% specificity in cross-validation and 80%/75% in testing. Most expanded thyroid clonotypes (frequency above 0.001) were also found in blood, which suggests that blood repertoires may mirror thyroid immune responses.

Ophthalmopathy patients had moderately to severely active disease, Clinical Activity Score of at least 3, NOSPECS grade of at least 4, and duration under 3 months. Exclusion was applied to patients with uncontrolled infections, other autoimmune diseases, pregnancy or lactation. Clinical symptoms, serum thyroxine and TRAb, thyroid ultrasound, and orbital computed tomography formed the basis for the diagnoses. PBMCs were isolated from more than 8 ml of fresh peripheral blood by Ficoll-Paque density gradient centrifugation. Total RNA was extracted with Trizol reagent, and quality was checked on an Agilent 2100 Bioanalyzer. Ten or more counts support this clonotype. What this receptor recognizes is not known. Qualities for individual bases were not recorded, and no much larger clone is one base off. CDR1 MNHNS and CDR2 SASEGT are derived from the germline V gene. The junction carries 17 bases between V and J, which are trimmed by 8 bases and 3 bases respectively. The CDR3 measures 15 amino acids from cysteine to phenylalanine. The retained sequence is limited to the CDR3, 45 bases, with the frame set at the first base.

The rearranged segments are TRBV6-1 and TRBJ1-5; a weak D assignment points to TRBD1 (5 bases agree). The sample consisted of blood. The origin of this receptor is a man aged 18 to 30 with Graves' ophthalmopathy. The CDR3 has the sequence CASEGGVYINQPQHF. In nucleotide form, the sequence is TGTGCCAGCGAAGGAGGGGTTTATATCAATCAGCCCCAGCATTTT.